This entry is about one TCR beta chain. This CDR3 comprises 11 residues. Looked up from germline, CDR1 is SQVTM and CDR2 is ANQGSEA. Trimming took off 1 base at V and 6 bases at J, with 5 bases between the two ends. These data are taken from a study of low-dose radiotherapy and immunotherapy resistance in tumors. TRAV- and TRBV-specific primers primed first-strand cDNA, covering alpha and beta chains. TCRs were amplified for roughly 20 PCR cycles with a constant-region primer and V-primer adapter. TCRdb used MiXCR to reprocess the reads, holding one entry per CDR3 protein. The sample has about 13,000 distinct CDR3 sequences, more than 65% seen once; the top ten hold 4.5% to 5%.

The sequence came from a human donor with advanced metastatic prostate, ovarian, gallbladder or colorectal cancer (not recorded which). This table probably holds off-target reads from a library built for another chain. J is TRBJ2-3 and V is TRBV29-1, with no clear D. In nucleotides, the CDR3 is TGCAGCGTTGAAGGGCGCGATACGCAGTATTTT. This sequence encodes CSVEGRDTQYF.